The 21 T cell receptor beta chains reported below all come from one sample, sequenced in a study of T cells after yellow fever vaccination. TCRdb analysed the 5' RACE reads with MiXCR anew, one entry per CDR3 protein. This table has about 10,000 distinct CDR3 sequences, around 5.2% appearing once. The sample was PBMCs, either bulk or a sorted T-cell subset (CD4+, CD8+, memory, or dextramer-sorted; not recorded which), taken roughly 14 days after the first yellow fever vaccination. Source of these receptors: a man aged 18 to 35 who received the YFV17D yellow fever vaccine.

This clonotype was counted ten times or more. V usage is TRBV10-3 and J usage is TRBJ2-2, with D possibly being TRBD2 (7 bases). The CDR3 has 15 amino acids. Trimming cost V 6 bases and J 5 bases, with 16 bases left between them. Germline-derived CDR1 and CDR2 are ENHRY and SYGVKD. CDR3 coding DNA: TGTGCCATCAGCCGAGGGGAGGGGGAGACCGGGGAGCTGTTTTTT. Its protein product is CAISRGEGETGELFF.

By its share, this clonotype is medium-sized. The chain combines TRBV12-3 or TRBV12-4 with TRBJ1-1, with a possible D match to TRBD1 (6 bases). The CDR3 spans 13 residues. V lost 6 bases to trimming and J lost 1 base, with 9 bases between them. CDR3 DNA sequence: TGTGCCAGCAGCCGGGACACGAACACTGAAGCTTTCTTT. This codes for CASSRDTNTEAFF.

In this sample, this clonotype turned up many times. This chain links TRBV24-1 with TRBJ2-7, with a possible D match to TRBD2 (5 bases). Germline CDR1 is KGHDR and CDR2 is SFDVKD. The CDR3 sequence is 18 residues long. V lost 7 bases and J 0 bases, leaving 24 bases between the germline ends. As DNA, the CDR3 is TGTGCCACCAGAGTCTTTCTCCCGAGGGTCCTCGACTCCTACGAGCAGTACGTC. Translating it yields CATRVFLPRVLDSYEQYV.

This clonotype occurred many times. This chain links TRBV13 with TRBJ2-7; 7 bases line up with TRBD1. Trimming removed 0 bases from V and 0 bases from J; junction bases left unmatched: 2. Germline V gene sequence: CDR1 PRHDT, CDR2 FYEKMQ (reference sequence). CDR3 length: 15 amino acids. As DNA, the CDR3 is TGTGCCAGCAGCTTAGGGGACAGGAGCTCCTACGAGCAGTACTTC. Amino acids: CASSLGDRSSYEQYF.

In its sample, this clonotype was seen many times. The chain joins TRBV27 to TRBJ1-2; 8 bases map to TRBD1. V dropped 5 bases and J dropped 4; count of bases not matched to a gene: 6. The CDR3 contains 14 residues. CDR1 and CDR2 (germline): MNHEY, SMNVEV (reference sequence). CDR3 protein: CASSGAGGLYGYTF. Here the CDR3 DNA reads TGTGCCAGCAGTGGGGCAGGGGGCCTCTATGGCTACACCTTC.

By sample fraction, this clonotype is medium-sized. The chain couples TRBV2 to TRBJ2-5, with no clear D. CDR3 length: 15 amino acids. The V and J ends lost 4 bases and 1 base respectively, with 13 bases between them. Germline V gene data show CDR1 as SNHLY and CDR2 as FYNNEI. CDR3 loop: CASSGGIASQETQYF. CDR3 bases: TGTGCCAGCAGTGGCGGAATTGCGTCCCAAGAGACCCAGTACTTC.

This clonotype was seen many times. The chain uses TRBV5-6 and TRBJ1-1; the D is unclear. The CDR3 spans 11 residues. Germline V CDR1 and CDR2: SGHDT, YYEEEE. Trimming left V 5 bases short and J 7 bases short, with 9 bases between. CDR3 protein: CASSRVDEAFF. The CDR3 region has the DNA TGTGCCAGCAGTAGGGTGGATGAAGCTTTCTTT.

This clonotype was counted ten times or more. This chain joins TRBV25-1 and TRBJ1-5; 8 bases map to TRBD1. Germline CDR1 reads MGHDK; CDR2 reads SYGVNS. The CDR3 sequence is 18 residues long. After removal of 3 bases from V and 5 bases from J, the junction contained 15 bases not matched to a gene. In DNA, the CDR3 is TGTGCCAGCAGTGATCCCGGGACAGGTGAGGGGGGATATCAGCCCCAGCATTTT. Its translation: CASSDPGTGEGGYQPQHF.

This clonotype has ten or more counts. V gene TRBV10-3 combines with J gene TRBJ2-1, with D perhaps matching TRBD1 (6 bases). The CDR3 consists of 12 residues. Per the germline V gene, CDR1 is ENHRY and CDR2 is SYGVKD. Trimming left V 3 bases short and J 9 bases short, with 9 bases between. This chain's CDR3 is CAISDQQGEQFF. CDR3 DNA: TGTGCCATCAGTGACCAACAGGGTGAGCAGTTCTTC.

Ten or more counts support this clonotype. The chain is built from TRBV10-3 and TRBJ2-5; possibly TRBD1 for D (5 bases). Germline lookup yields CDR1 ENHRY and CDR2 SYGVKD. The V end was cut by 2 bases, the J end by 3 bases, with 10 bases between. This CDR3 contains 14 residues. Here the CDR3 reads CAISERQGKETQYF. The DNA for the CDR3 is TGTGCCATCAGTGAGAGGCAGGGAAAAGAGACCCAGTACTTC.

This clonotype was seen many times. CDR3 region: CASSDLQGNLETQYF. The CDR3 region has the DNA TGTGCCAGCAGTGATTTACAGGGGAATTTAGAGACCCAGTACTTC. This sequence joins TRBV25-1 and TRBJ2-5; TRBD1 matches at 7 bases. Germline V CDR1 and CDR2: MGHDK, SYGVNS. The CDR3 is 15 residues long. With 3 bases clipped from V and 4 bases from J, the junction kept 8 bases outside the gene matches.

This clonotype has at least ten counts. This chain connects TRBV7-2 to TRBJ2-7, with D possibly being TRBD2 (5 bases). The length of the CDR3 is 14 residues. Germline V lookup: CDR1 SGHTA, CDR2 FQGNSA. The V and J ends lost 4 bases and 3 bases respectively, with 13 bases between them. CDR3 coding DNA: TGTGCCAGCAGCTATTTCGGGGTCCACTACGAGCAGTACTTC. The encoded protein is CASSYFGVHYEQYF.

This clonotype was counted at least ten times. This rearrangement joins TRBV5-4 to TRBJ2-1; D is perhaps TRBD1 (6 bases). The CDR3 loop spans 14 amino acids. V lost 3 bases and J lost 5, with 12 bases in between. Germline CDR1 is SGHNT and CDR2 is YYREEE (reference sequence). CDR3 residues: CASSSPGQDNEQFF. The CDR3, as DNA: TGTGCCAGCAGCTCCCCGGGACAAGACAATGAGCAGTTCTTC.

This clonotype appeared many times. This chain links TRBV20-1 with TRBJ2-3; the D is unclear. Between the trimmed V and J ends, which lost 7 bases and 3 bases, there was a span of 8 bases. CDR1 and CDR2 (germline): DFQATT, SNEGSKA (reference sequence). CDR3 length: 11 amino acids. CDR3 protein: CSVRRTDTQYF. CDR3 nucleotides: TGCAGTGTCCGCAGGACAGATACGCAGTATTTT.

Ten or more counts support this clonotype. In DNA, the CDR3 is TGCAGCGCTGGAGGGACGACAGGGCTCGGCGGCTACACCTTC. It yields the protein CSAGGTTGLGGYTF. This rearrangement joins TRBV29-1 to TRBJ1-2, with TRBD1 matching over 7 bases. Trimming took 7 bases from V and 8 from J; bases not matched to a gene: 16. The length of the CDR3 is 14 residues. Germline V gene sequence: CDR1 SQVTM, CDR2 ANQGSEA.

By its share, this clonotype is medium-sized. V usage is TRBV29-1 and J usage is TRBJ1-2; D gene ambiguous. The ends were cut back, 4 bases at V and 2 bases at J, with 14 bases in the middle. The CDR3 runs 14 residues. Germline assignment: CDR1 SQVTM and CDR2 ANQGSEA. The CDR3 bases are TGCAGCGTTGTGGCGCAGGAAACAAACTATGGCTACACCTTC. Translating gives CSVVAQETNYGYTF.

This clonotype was counted at least ten times. The chain links TRBV6-2 or TRBV6-3 to TRBJ1-2, with TRBD1 as a possible D gene (6 bases). V lost 6 bases, J lost 2 bases, and 10 bases lay in between. The CDR3 is 13 residues long. The V gene's germline CDR1 is MNHEY and CDR2 SVGEGT. The CDR3 DNA reads as TGTGCCAGCAGCAGACAGGAGAACTATGGCTACACCTTC. Amino acid sequence: CASSRQENYGYTF.

This clonotype was recorded at least ten times. V usage is TRBV6-5 and J usage is TRBJ2-1; no clear D gene. The V and J ends lost 6 bases and 9 bases respectively, with 12 bases between them. The CDR3 length is 12 residues. Germline assignment: CDR1 MNHEY and CDR2 SVGAGI. Here the CDR3 reads CASRPTASEQFF. DNA of the CDR3: TGTGCCAGCAGACCTACCGCCTCTGAGCAGTTCTTC.

This clonotype was observed at least ten times. The V and J genes are TRBV2 and TRBJ1-2, with D possibly being TRBD1 (5 bases). The CDR3 contains 13 residues. The germline V and J ends were trimmed by 3 bases and 5 bases, with 10 bases remaining between them. Germline CDR1 is SNHLY and CDR2 is FYNNEI. The CDR3: CASSDRAFYGYTF. CDR3 sequence (DNA): TGTGCCAGCAGTGACAGGGCTTTTTATGGCTACACCTTC.

The CDR3 sequence: CSARDPMTGNYGYTF. The CDR3, as DNA: TGCAGTGCTAGAGACCCTATGACAGGGAACTATGGCTACACCTTC. This rearrangement joins TRBV20-1 to TRBJ1-2; 7 nucleotides match TRBD1. Germline values: CDR1 DFQATT, CDR2 SNEGSKA (reference sequence). This CDR3 spans 15 amino acids. The J segment lost 2 bases and the V segment lost 0 bases, leaving 6 bases of the junction unmatched.

This clonotype occurred many times. The chain joins TRBV11-2 to TRBJ2-1; D ambiguous. Trimming took 0 bases from V and 14 from J, leaving 17 bases between them. CDR1 and CDR2 from the germline V gene are SGHAT and FQNNGV. This CDR3 is built from 14 residues. The CDR3 reads CASSLDPLSGREFF. As DNA, the CDR3 is TGTGCCAGCAGCTTAGACCCCCTCAGTGGTCGTGAGTTCTTC.